This TCR beta chain was retrieved from a study of T cells in Graves' hyperthyroidism and ophthalmopathy. Whole-study results and caveats: Ophthalmopathy cases were set apart from stable hyperthyroidism by a 13 V-J model.

Amplification yielded TCR beta CDR3 regions, with RNA transcripts as the source. When the TCR CDR3 underwent first-round RT-PCR, the HTBI primer set was used. TCRdb reanalysed the multiplex PCR reads using MiXCR and keeps one entry per CDR3 protein. This sample has fewer than 550,000 distinct CDR3 sequences, with around a sixth found just once. The germline CDR1 and CDR2 sequences are MDHEN and SYDVKM. The CDR3 sequence is 16 residues long. V was clipped by 0 bases and J by 5 bases, with 13 bases between them. As concerns this clonotype: Its antigen is unidentified.

The material sequenced was blood. The TCR originated in a young woman with Graves' hyperthyroidism. V gene TRBV28 combines with J gene TRBJ1-4, with D possibly matching TRBD1 (5 bases). The CDR3: CASSLWVGAGNEKLFF. The CDR3 nucleotides are TGTGCCAGCAGTTTATGGGTTGGGGCAGGGAATGAAAAACTGTTTTTT.